Listed below are T cell receptor beta chains from one sample, sequenced in a study of blood T cell repertoires in COVID-19. Clones were read by immunoSEQ multiplex PCR, and TCRdb kept only the in-frame ones, dropping some. There are approximately 500,000 clones in the sample; more than 75% occur only once, and approximately 1.8% lies in the top ten. Sequencing used PBMCs or T cells enriched from blood (not recorded which). The receptors shown here come from a woman aged 40 to 50 who had recovered from COVID-19. CDR3s leave out the opening cysteine and the closing phenylalanine or tryptophan.

v_gene: TRBV4-3
CDR3aa: ASSQDRSSLNEQY

v_gene: TRBV7-9
CDR3aa: ASNWREYTDTQY

v_gene: TRBV2
CDR3aa: ASSEGWQNHGYT

v_gene: TRBV27
CDR3aa: ASSLDSLNTEAF

v_gene: TRBV3-1/TRBV3-2
CDR3aa: ASSPAGTSGRSQQF

v_gene: TRBV2
CDR3aa: ASTVHNSPLH

v_gene: TRBV10-1
CDR3aa: ASSGGLAGGRHNEQF

v_gene: TRBV14
CDR3aa: ASSQGTSGVYEQY

v_gene: TRBV28
CDR3aa: ASRETGGARNTIY

v_gene: TRBV19
CDR3aa: ASSPTGGSGNTIY

v_gene: TRBV5-1
CDR3aa: ASSLDPQGLNTEAF

v_gene: TRBV15
CDR3aa: ATSRDTGANTGELF

v_gene: TRBV3-1/TRBV3-2
CDR3aa: ASSQRQDNNSPLH

v_gene: TRBV2
CDR3aa: ASGLPREEAF

v_gene: TRBV27
CDR3aa: ASSLGFATSGSGEQF

v_gene: TRBV7-2
CDR3aa: ASSLGLASDTQY

v_gene: TRBV4-3
CDR3aa: ASSQDLGSGYEQY

v_gene: TRBV7-9
CDR3aa: ASSPTRGTQY

v_gene: TRBV7-9
CDR3aa: ASEGTGDYGYT

v_gene: TRBV12-3/TRBV12-4
CDR3aa: ASRLQGSGYT

v_gene: TRBV7-9
CDR3aa: ASSPLSNTIY

v_gene: TRBV24-1
CDR3aa: ATSDWGGSGYT

v_gene: TRBV5-4
CDR3aa: ASSFAGDSPLH

v_gene: TRBV21-1
CDR3aa: ASSARDRDGYT

v_gene: TRBV27
CDR3aa: ASSKGQANSPLH

v_gene: TRBV11-2
CDR3aa: ASILSTGGVSTEAF

v_gene: TRBV24-1
CDR3aa: ATSDLPGSEAF

v_gene: TRBV9
CDR3aa: ASSVLAGRTDTQY

v_gene: TRBV6-5
CDR3aa: ASSIDSWSNQPQH

v_gene: TRBV5-4
CDR3aa: ASSLDGQPQH

v_gene: TRBV6-5
CDR3aa: ASSYIAGESYNEQF

v_gene: TRBV10-2
CDR3aa: ASSPQRTYEQY

v_gene: TRBV19
CDR3aa: ASSIEGQAEAF

v_gene: TRBV7-9
CDR3aa: ASRATNYGYT

v_gene: TRBV14
CDR3aa: ASSRTGTSANNEQF

v_gene: TRBV5-5
CDR3aa: ASSPDSGTSGDEQY

v_gene: TRBV6-5
CDR3aa: ASSNRETQY

v_gene: TRBV27
CDR3aa: ASRTGTGDPNEQF

v_gene: TRBV20-1
CDR3aa: SASWEYGYT

v_gene: TRBV6-2/TRBV6-3
CDR3aa: ASSYGRDLYEQY

v_gene: TRBV5-5
CDR3aa: ASSLVRGSPLH

v_gene: TRBV19
CDR3aa: ASSIDQRAQETQY

v_gene: TRBV7-9
CDR3aa: ASSLAGDRGAF

v_gene: TRBV6-6
CDR3aa: ASSYSPTDYGYT

v_gene: TRBV7-2
CDR3aa: ASIKRGSRAYNEQF

v_gene: TRBV10-2
CDR3aa: ASSTAGGRYEQY

v_gene: TRBV10-3
CDR3aa: AISEPHAGTGHIEQY

v_gene: TRBV11-1
CDR3aa: ASSPPGNTQY

v_gene: TRBV9
CDR3aa: ASSVADLPAYEQY

v_gene: TRBV14
CDR3aa: ASSFKYEQY

v_gene: TRBV5-1
CDR3aa: ASSLRAETQY

v_gene: TRBV5-5
CDR3aa: ASSWDLNRGSNSPLH

v_gene: TRBV4-3
CDR3aa: ASSQDVRAADTQY

v_gene: TRBV13
CDR3aa: ASSLVGTGENNEQF

v_gene: TRBV11-3
CDR3aa: ASSLAGTDTQY

v_gene: TRBV10-3
CDR3aa: AIRDGSSTDTQY

v_gene: TRBV11-2
CDR3aa: ASSQEGTGNSPLH

v_gene: TRBV29-1
CDR3aa: SVPRQGLDYGYT

v_gene: TRBV2
CDR3aa: ASSADILNTEAF